The 27 T cell receptor beta chains presented below share a single source sample, sequenced in a study of control samples from healthy donors and cancer patients. Here immunoSEQ multiplex PCR was the method, and the copy in TCRdb shows in-frame clones only, minus some. The sample lists some 100,000 clones, 80% to 95% occurring once. The sample consisted of blood. The receptors were gathered from a human donor in good health. The donor label of this sample is uncertain.

The chain recombines TRBV5-1 with TRBJ2-1; 9 bases fit TRBD1. The CDR3 runs to 13 residues. Losses at the gene ends were 3 bases for V and 6 bases for J; bases not matched to a gene: 1. Germline V gene data show CDR1 as SGHRS and CDR2 as YFSETQ. The CDR3 here is CASSWGQGNEQFF. The CDR3 DNA is TGCGCCAGCAGCTGGGGACAGGGCAATGAGCAGTTCTTC.

The chain joins TRBV9 to TRBJ2-7; 8 bases agree with TRBD2. Per germline, CDR1 SGDLS and CDR2 YYNGEE. The CDR3 loop spans 16 amino acids. The ends lost 0 bases at V and 0 bases at J; junction bases unmatched: 5. In DNA form, the CDR3 reads TGTGCCAGCAGCGTAGTTAGCGGGGCTTACTCCTACGAGCAGTACTTC. Translated: CASSVVSGAYSYEQYF.

This clone has only one observation. The rearrangement links TRBV30 to TRBJ2-2; D is unresolved. Between the trimmed V and J ends, which lost 0 bases and 4 bases, there was a span of 3 bases. The CDR3 covers 12 residues. In germline, CDR1 is GTSNPN, CDR2 SVGIG (reference sequence). CDR3: CAWSVATGELFF. The CDR3 DNA reads as TGTGCCTGGAGTGTGGCCACCGGGGAGCTGTTTTTT.

This sequence joins TRBV5-1 and TRBJ1-1; no firm D call. V lost 4 bases and J lost 1, with 17 bases in between. There are 16 residues in the CDR3. Germline V lookup: CDR1 SGHRS, CDR2 YFSETQ. CDR3 in DNA: TGCGCCAGCAGCCCTTTTGACTCAGGTGGGAACACTGAAGCTTTCTTT. Translation: CASSPFDSGGNTEAFF. The full variable domain, rest sourced from reference TRBV5-1 and TRBJ1-1, is KAGVTQTPRYLIKTRGQQVTLSCSPISGHRSVSWYQQTPGQGLQFLFEYFSETQRNKGNFPGRFSGRQFSNSRSEMNVSTLELGDSALYLCASSPFDSGGNTEAFFGQGTRLTVV.

The chain combines TRBV7-3 with TRBJ2-1, with TRBD1 identical over 10 bases. Germline CDR1 SGHTA, CDR2 FQGTGA. The CDR3 runs to 15 residues. V was clipped by 6 bases and J by 6 bases; unmatched bases: 8. The chain's CDR3 is CASSSGQGLGNEQFF. CDR3 nucleotide sequence: TGTGCCAGCAGTTCGGGACAGGGGCTGGGCAATGAGCAGTTCTTC. The full variable domain, in which reference TRBV7-3 and TRBJ2-1 provide the parts outside the CDR3, is GAGVSQTPSNKVTEKGKYVELRCDPISGHTALYWYRQSLGQGPEFLIYFQGTGAADDSGLPNDRFFAVRPEGSVSTLKIQRTERGDSAVYLCASSSGQGLGNEQFFGPGTRLTVL.

J is TRBJ2-3 and V is TRBV5-3; no clear D. TRBV5-3 is known as an ORF, though its function is uncertain. The CDR3 loop spans 14 amino acids. Trimming took off 4 bases at V and 0 bases at J, with 9 bases between the two ends. CDR3 DNA sequence: TGTGCCAGAAGCCATTCGGGTAGCACAGATACGCAGTATTTT. It yields the protein CARSHSGSTDTQYF.

J is TRBJ2-5 and V is TRBV6-5, with 9 bases fitting TRBD1. This CDR3 is built from 14 residues. With V trimmed by 5 bases and J by 2 bases, 3 bases remained unmatched. From germline, CDR1 is MNHEY and CDR2 SVGAGI. Here the CDR3 reads CASSRQGGQETQYF. CDR3 nucleotides: TGTGCCAGCAGTAGACAGGGGGGACAAGAGACCCAGTACTTC.

This rearrangement joins TRBV7-9 to TRBJ2-7; tentative D call: TRBD1 (6 bases). This CDR3 has 13 residues. Germline V gene lookup returns CDR1 SEHNR and CDR2 FQNEAQ (reference sequence). V was shortened by 6 bases and J by 6 bases, with 15 bases between the two germline ends. The CDR3 here is CASSPQQGREQYF. In nucleotides, the CDR3 is TGTGCCAGCAGTCCCCAACAGGGTCGCGAGCAGTACTTC.

The V gene is TRBV4-1, the J gene TRBJ2-1, with 11 bases that match TRBD2. Germline loops: CDR1 MGHRA, CDR2 YSYEKL. This CDR3 has 15 amino acids. V dropped 0 bases and J dropped 14; count of bases not matched to a gene: 9. Here the CDR3 reads CASSQDPSGGFKKFF. Here the CDR3 DNA reads TGCGCCAGCAGCCAAGATCCTAGCGGGGGGTTTAAGAAGTTCTTC.

V is TRBV7-2 and J is TRBJ1-4, with D possibly matching TRBD1 (5 bases). Trimming cost V 1 base and J 8 bases, with 11 bases left between them. The germline gives CDR1 SGHTA, CDR2 FQGNSA. CDR3 size: 14 residues. CDR3 sequence (DNA): TGTGCCAGCAGCTTAGTACAGGCTGGGGAAAAACTGTTTTTT. Amino acids: CASSLVQAGEKLFF.

The genes are TRBV12-5 and TRBJ2-5; weak D call: TRBD1 (6 bases). This CDR3 has 16 residues. Germline V gives CDR1 LGHNT, CDR2 FRNRAP. The V end lost 0 bases, the J end lost 5 bases, and 16 bases lay between the germline ends. CDR3 DNA: TGTGCTAGTGGTTTGGTACTTGGCACAGGGCGGGAGACCCAGTACTTC. Translated: CASGLVLGTGRETQYF.

Concerning this clone: Germline is not matched at one junction end, which may reflect a read error. The chain employs TRBV5-4 and TRBJ2-1; possibly TRBD2 for D (5 bases). CDR1 is SGHNT, CDR2 YYREEE, per germline (reference sequence). The CDR3 sequence is 13 residues long. This chain's CDR3 is CASRQDSHNEQFF. The CDR3, as DNA: TGTGCCAGCAGGCAGGACTCCCACAATGAGCAGTTCTTC.

The chain carries TRBV5-4 and TRBJ2-2; D is perhaps TRBD2 (6 bases). Germline V lookup: CDR1 SGHNT, CDR2 YYREEE (reference sequence). CDR3 length: 16 amino acids. With 0 bases removed from V and 5 bases from J, the gap between germline ends came to 14 bases. CDR3 bases: TGTGCCAGCAGCTTGGCCGGAGGGCAGAGGACCGGGGAGCTGTTTTTT. Its translation is CASSLAGGQRTGELFF.

The sample holds one count of this clone. The chain is built from TRBV5-8 and TRBJ1-2; D unresolved. CDR1 and CDR2 (germline): SGHTS, YDEGEE. The CDR3 extends over 13 amino acids. The V end was cut by 0 bases, the J end by 2 bases, with 5 bases between. Here the CDR3 reads CASSLGRNYGYTF. As DNA, the CDR3 is TGTGCCAGCAGCTTGGGCCGGAACTATGGCTACACCTTC.

This clone was observed a single time. The chain uses TRBV4-2 and TRBJ1-3; D unclear. This CDR3 has 16 residues. Trimming left V 4 bases short and J 0 bases short, with 13 bases between. Germline-derived CDR1 and CDR2 are LGHNA and YNFKEQ. CDR3 coding DNA: TGTGCCAGCAGCCCCTCGCACTTAATCTCTGGAAACACCATATATTTT. This codes for CASSPSHLISGNTIYF.

The chain carries TRBV5-1 and TRBJ2-4; D is perhaps TRBD1 (6 bases). CDR1 is SGHRS, CDR2 YFSETQ, per germline. The CDR3 is made up of 13 amino acids. With 6 bases removed from V and 8 bases from J, the gap between germline ends came to 15 bases. The CDR3 DNA reads TGCGCCAGCAACCAGGGGAATCCAGACATTCAGTACTTC. Protein product: CASNQGNPDIQYF.

The V call is TRBV5-5, the J call TRBJ1-4; D is possibly TRBD1 (5 bases). The CDR3 has 12 amino acids. Germline V lookup: CDR1 SGHKS, CDR2 YYEKEE (reference sequence). Trimming removed 4 bases at V and 8 bases at J, with 9 bases between. The CDR3 loop reads CASSGGEEKLFF. CDR3 DNA: TGTGCCAGCAGCGGGGGGGAAGAAAAACTGTTTTTT.

This clone has a single count. The V and J genes are TRBV29-1 and TRBJ2-3, with D perhaps given as TRBD1 or TRBD2 (6 bases each). Trimming left V 4 bases short and J 2 bases short, with 10 bases between. Germline V gene data show CDR1 as SQVTM and CDR2 as ANQGSEA. The CDR3 spans 13 residues. The CDR3 sequence: CSVAGAATDTQYF. Here the CDR3 DNA reads TGCAGCGTTGCGGGGGCTGCCACAGATACGCAGTATTTT.

The chain employs TRBV7-2 and TRBJ1-3; 8 bases line up with TRBD1. The CDR3 is made up of 17 amino acids. V lost 0 bases, J lost 4 bases, and 8 bases stayed unmatched. Germline V gives CDR1 SGHTA, CDR2 FQGNSA. The CDR3 DNA reads TGTGCCAGCAGCTTAGCGCGGACAGGGAATTGGGGAAACACCATATATTTT. Its protein is CASSLARTGNWGNTIYF.

The chain's CDR3 is CSASKDRGYEQYV. The CDR3 coding sequence is TGCAGTGCTAGTAAGGACCGGGGGTACGAGCAGTACGTC. The chain has TRBV20-1 and TRBJ2-7; weak D call: TRBD2 (6 bases). Germline V CDR1 and CDR2: DFQATT, SNEGSKA (reference sequence). The CDR3 runs 13 residues. The ends were cut back, 3 bases at V and 4 bases at J, with 13 bases in the middle.

The V and J genes are TRBV6-5 and TRBJ1-5, with TRBD1 as a possible D gene (6 bases). With 2 bases removed from V and 7 bases from J, the gap between germline ends came to 12 bases. The germline gives CDR1 MNHEY, CDR2 SVGAGI. The CDR3 contains 14 residues. CDR3 residues: CASSYGGAGQPQHF. The CDR3 DNA reads as TGTGCCAGCAGTTACGGGGGGGCCGGCCAGCCCCAGCATTTT.

The chain links TRBV7-2 to TRBJ2-7, with 8 bases lining up with TRBD2. CDR3 length equals 15 residues. Unmatched junction bases numbered 3, after V lost 1 base and J lost 1 base. CDR1 is SGHTA and CDR2 is FQGNSA in the germline V gene. CDR3 sequence (DNA): TGTGCCAGCAGCTTAGGGACTAGCCGGTCCTACGAGCAGTACTTC. This encodes CASSLGTSRSYEQYF.

Here the CDR3 reads CASEDREYEQYF. In nucleotides, the CDR3 is TGTGCCAGTGAGGACAGGGAATACGAGCAGTACTTC. The chain is built from TRBV3-1 (or the pseudogene TRBV3-2) and TRBJ2-7; TRBD1 matches at 8 bases. The ends lost 9 bases at V and 4 bases at J; junction bases unmatched: 5. The CDR3 covers 12 residues. Germline CDR1 is LGHDT and CDR2 is YNNKEL (reference sequence).

This rearrangement joins TRBV19 to TRBJ2-3; D possibly corresponds to TRBD2 (6 bases). The germline V gene has CDR1 LNHDA and CDR2 SQIVND (reference sequence). Trimming pared 5 bases from V and 6 bases from J, leaving 15 bases between. The CDR3 loop spans 14 amino acids. Written as DNA, the CDR3 is TGTGCCAGTAGTCCGACGGGGGTTTATGATACGCAGTATTTT. It specifies CASSPTGVYDTQYF.

Comments on this clone: A read error may account for a junction end that differs from germline. V is TRBV7-9 and J is TRBJ1-1, with 7 bases fitting TRBD1. Germline loops: CDR1 SEHNR, CDR2 FQNEAQ (reference sequence). The CDR3 runs to 17 residues. The CDR3 loop is CASSLAGTAPSNTEAFF. In DNA, the CDR3 is TGTGCCAGCAGCCTAGCCGGGACAGCACCTTCGAACACTGAAGCTTTCTTT.

This chain uses TRBV6-2 or TRBV6-3 with TRBJ2-3; TRBD2 is a possible D gene (5 bases). This CDR3 contains 16 residues. Germline V gives CDR1 MNHEY, CDR2 SVGEGT. The ends were cut back, 6 bases at V and 1 base at J, with 17 bases in the middle. The CDR3 loop is CASSRASSRGTDTQYF. The CDR3 region has the DNA TGTGCCAGCAGCCGCGCTTCTTCGCGGGGCACAGATACGCAGTATTTT.

The chain links TRBV30 to TRBJ1-4; tentatively, D is TRBD1 (6 bases). CDR1 GTSNPN and CDR2 SVGIG come from the germline V gene (reference sequence). The CDR3 consists of 13 residues. The V end was cut by 2 bases, the J end by 15 bases, with 19 bases between. The CDR3 spells CAWSPGTRDSVFF. Written as DNA, the CDR3 is TGTGCCTGGAGTCCTGGGACACGGGATTCGGTGTTTTTT.